A selection of T cell receptor beta chains follows, all from one sample in a study of shared clonotypes between healthy human individuals. Sequencing was performed with immunoSEQ multiplex PCR; in TCRdb, only in-frame clones are kept and a portion is missing. This table has approximately 2,000,000 clones, 93% appearing once. The sequenced sample was naive CD8+ T cells from PBMCs. The source is a young man in good health. Some clones in this sample may be carry-over from other donors' samples. Each CDR3 is given with its conserved first and last residue. Fields, in order: clone size, D gene, J gene, V gene, CDR3 protein, CDR3 DNA. The D gene is left open where the match is weak. Clone size is stated in some rows and not others, as once, few, many or a class when expanded.

clone size: NA
D gene: NA
J gene: TRBJ2-5
V gene: TRBV7-9
CDR3 protein: CASSPEPHQTQYF
CDR3 DNA: TGTGCCAGCAGTCCCGAACCTCACCAGACCCAGTACTTC

clone size: NA
D gene: NA
J gene: TRBJ1-1
V gene: TRBV19
CDR3 protein: CASSIEDSLNTEAFF
CDR3 DNA: TGTGCCAGTAGTATAGAGGACAGCTTGAACACTGAAGCTTTCTTT

clone size: NA
D gene: TRBD1
J gene: TRBJ1-4
V gene: TRBV28
CDR3 protein: CASSLRDREDEKLFF
CDR3 DNA: TGTGCCAGCAGTTTACGGGACAGGGAAGATGAAAAACTGTTTTTT

clone size: NA
D gene: NA
J gene: TRBJ2-1
V gene: TRBV7-6
CDR3 protein: CASSSNAGGPEQFF
CDR3 DNA: TGTGCCAGCAGCTCCAATGCTGGGGGTCCTGAGCAGTTCTTC

clone size: NA
D gene: NA
J gene: TRBJ2-7
V gene: TRBV6-4
CDR3 protein: CARLWTAIYEQYF
CDR3 DNA: TGTGCCCGGTTGTGGACAGCGATCTACGAGCAGTACTTC

clone size: NA
D gene: NA
J gene: TRBJ2-5
V gene: TRBV10-3
CDR3 protein: CAPFALQETQYF
CDR3 DNA: TGTGCCCCCTTCGCGTTGCAAGAGACCCAGTACTTC

clone size: NA
D gene: TRBD1
J gene: TRBJ2-7
V gene: TRBV11-2
CDR3 protein: CASSPRVGQGTYEQYF
CDR3 DNA: TGTGCCAGCAGCCCGAGGGTTGGACAGGGTACCTACGAGCAGTACTTC

clone size: few
D gene: TRBD1
J gene: TRBJ2-2
V gene: TRBV19
CDR3 protein: CASSPSTGYTGELFF
CDR3 DNA: TGTGCCAGTAGCCCCTCGACAGGGTACACCGGGGAGCTGTTTTTT

clone size: NA
D gene: NA
J gene: TRBJ2-7
V gene: TRBV7-2
CDR3 protein: CASGTLGGVYEQYF
CDR3 DNA: TGTGCCAGCGGCACCCTTGGAGGGGTCTACGAGCAGTACTTC

clone size: NA
D gene: NA
J gene: TRBJ1-2
V gene: TRBV27
CDR3 protein: CASSPSIRGNYGYTF
CDR3 DNA: TGTGCCAGCAGTCCTTCTATACGGGGTAACTATGGCTACACCTTC

clone size: NA
D gene: NA
J gene: TRBJ2-7
V gene: TRBV9
CDR3 protein: CASSGPVVYEQYF
CDR3 DNA: TGTGCCAGCAGCGGCCCAGTTGTGTACGAGCAGTACTTC

clone size: few
D gene: NA
J gene: TRBJ1-1
V gene: TRBV28
CDR3 protein: CASSLTWNTEAFF
CDR3 DNA: TGTGCCAGCAGTTTGACGTGGAACACTGAAGCTTTCTTT

clone size: few
D gene: TRBD1
J gene: TRBJ1-1
V gene: TRBV4-1
CDR3 protein: CASSQPRQGRTEAFF
CDR3 DNA: TGCGCCAGCAGCCAACCAAGACAGGGGAGGACTGAAGCTTTCTTT

clone size: NA
D gene: TRBD1
J gene: TRBJ2-7
V gene: TRBV25-1
CDR3 protein: CASSEGRGRAYEQYF
CDR3 DNA: TGTGCCAGCAGTGAAGGCAGGGGGCGCGCCTACGAGCAGTACTTC

clone size: once
D gene: TRBD2
J gene: TRBJ2-3
V gene: TRBV19
CDR3 protein: CASSWAGDEADTQYF
CDR3 DNA: TGTGCCAGTAGTTGGGCGGGAGATGAAGCAGATACGCAGTATTTT

clone size: NA
D gene: NA
J gene: TRBJ2-3
V gene: TRBV4-2
CDR3 protein: CASSKGGGGSTDTQYF
CDR3 DNA: TGTGCCAGCAGCAAAGGAGGAGGCGGGAGCACAGATACGCAGTATTTT

clone size: NA
D gene: NA
J gene: TRBJ2-1
V gene: TRBV7-6
CDR3 protein: CASSPLAVSYNEQFF
CDR3 DNA: TGTGCCAGCAGCCCTTTAGCGGTCTCCTACAATGAGCAGTTCTTC

clone size: NA
D gene: NA
J gene: TRBJ1-2
V gene: TRBV7-9
CDR3 protein: CASSSPQVYGYTF
CDR3 DNA: TGTGCCAGCAGCTCCCCCCAGGTCTATGGCTACACCTTC

clone size: NA
D gene: TRBD1
J gene: TRBJ2-7
V gene: TRBV5-1
CDR3 protein: CASSLTFPAGGYEQYF
CDR3 DNA: TGCGCCAGCAGCTTGACGTTCCCGGCAGGGGGCTACGAGCAGTACTTC

clone size: once
D gene: TRBD2
J gene: TRBJ2-1
V gene: TRBV19
CDR3 protein: CASSTGGLRFF
CDR3 DNA: TGTGCCAGTAGTACGGGGGGGCTCAGGTTCTTC

clone size: NA
D gene: NA
J gene: TRBJ1-4
V gene: TRBV7-9
CDR3 protein: CASSQGSRKSFF
CDR3 DNA: TGTGCCAGCAGCCAGGGGTCCCGGAAGAGTTTTTTT

clone size: NA
D gene: NA
J gene: TRBJ2-5
V gene: TRBV4-3
CDR3 protein: CASSQVSKETQYF
CDR3 DNA: TGCGCCAGCAGCCAAGTGTCCAAGGAGACCCAGTACTTC

clone size: NA
D gene: NA
J gene: TRBJ1-4
V gene: TRBV7-3
CDR3 protein: CASSLRGLAVFF
CDR3 DNA: TGTGCCAGCAGCTTAAGAGGACTCGCGGTGTTTTTT

clone size: NA
D gene: TRBD2
J gene: TRBJ2-7
V gene: TRBV9
CDR3 protein: CASSVGSTSAYEQYF
CDR3 DNA: TGTGCCAGCAGCGTGGGCAGTACTAGCGCCTACGAGCAGTACTTC

clone size: NA
D gene: NA
J gene: TRBJ1-6
V gene: TRBV11-3
CDR3 protein: CASSVSLGSPLHF
CDR3 DNA: TGTGCCAGCAGCGTATCATTGGGTTCACCCCTCCACTTT

clone size: NA
D gene: NA
J gene: TRBJ2-7
V gene: TRBV4-3
CDR3 protein: CASSQVWTTGYEQYF
CDR3 DNA: TGCGCCAGCAGCCAAGTCTGGACTACCGGCTACGAGCAGTACTTC

clone size: once
D gene: NA
J gene: TRBJ1-3
V gene: TRBV7-9
CDR3 protein: CASSLPDRWSSGNTIYF
CDR3 DNA: TGTGCCAGCAGCTTACCCGACAGGTGGAGCTCTGGAAACACCATATATTTT

clone size: NA
D gene: NA
J gene: TRBJ1-2
V gene: TRBV4-2
CDR3 protein: CASSQAVGQNYGYTF
CDR3 DNA: TGTGCCAGCAGCCAAGCTGTCGGCCAAAACTATGGCTACACCTTC

clone size: NA
D gene: TRBD1
J gene: TRBJ2-7
V gene: TRBV7-8
CDR3 protein: CASSLRDSSFYEQYF
CDR3 DNA: TGTGCCAGCAGCCTACGGGACAGTTCTTTTTACGAGCAGTACTTC

clone size: NA
D gene: NA
J gene: TRBJ1-1
V gene: TRBV7-9
CDR3 protein: CASSLGGINEAFF
CDR3 DNA: TGTGCCAGCAGCTTAGGGGGCATAAATGAAGCTTTCTTT

clone size: NA
D gene: TRBD2
J gene: TRBJ2-1
V gene: TRBV9
CDR3 protein: CASSVDSSGASYNEQFF
CDR3 DNA: TGTGCCAGCAGCGTAGATAGTAGCGGGGCCTCCTACAATGAGCAGTTCTTC

clone size: NA
D gene: NA
J gene: TRBJ2-4
V gene: TRBV7-9
CDR3 protein: CASSLSGSSKNIQYF
CDR3 DNA: TGTGCCAGCAGCTTGAGCGGGTCATCCAAAAACATTCAGTACTTC

clone size: NA
D gene: NA
J gene: TRBJ2-7
V gene: TRBV27
CDR3 protein: CASSYYAGSSSYEQYF
CDR3 DNA: TGTGCCAGCAGCTACTACGCAGGGTCTAGCTCCTACGAGCAGTACTTC

clone size: NA
D gene: NA
J gene: TRBJ1-5
V gene: TRBV10-3
CDR3 protein: CAISESRDPNQPQHF
CDR3 DNA: TGTGCCATCAGTGAGTCTAGGGATCCCAATCAGCCCCAGCATTTT

clone size: NA
D gene: NA
J gene: TRBJ2-7
V gene: TRBV28
CDR3 protein: CASSYRAGGSYEQYF
CDR3 DNA: TGTGCCAGCAGTTACAGGGCCGGAGGGTCCTACGAGCAGTACTTC

clone size: NA
D gene: NA
J gene: TRBJ2-1
V gene: TRBV19
CDR3 protein: CASSIVGYEQFF
CDR3 DNA: TGTGCCAGTAGTATAGTTGGGTATGAGCAGTTCTTC

clone size: NA
D gene: TRBD1
J gene: TRBJ2-7
V gene: TRBV5-1
CDR3 protein: CASSPGQGAYEQYF
CDR3 DNA: TGCGCCAGCAGCCCCGGGCAGGGGGCTTACGAGCAGTACTTC

clone size: few
D gene: NA
J gene: TRBJ1-2
V gene: TRBV2
CDR3 protein: CASSPSTGYHGYTF
CDR3 DNA: TGTGCCAGCAGTCCAAGTACAGGGTATCATGGCTACACCTTC